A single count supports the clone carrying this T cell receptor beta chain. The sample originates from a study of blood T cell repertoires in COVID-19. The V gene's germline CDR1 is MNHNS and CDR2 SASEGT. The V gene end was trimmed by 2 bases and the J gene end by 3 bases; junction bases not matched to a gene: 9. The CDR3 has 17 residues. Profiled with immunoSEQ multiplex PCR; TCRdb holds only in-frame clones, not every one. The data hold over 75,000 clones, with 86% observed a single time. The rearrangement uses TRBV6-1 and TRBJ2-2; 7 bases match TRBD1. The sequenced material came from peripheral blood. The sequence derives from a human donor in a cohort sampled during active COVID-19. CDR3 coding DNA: TGTGCCAGCAGTGAATGGGCGACAGGGTCAGACACCGGGGAGCTGTTTTTT. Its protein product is CASSEWATGSDTGELFF.